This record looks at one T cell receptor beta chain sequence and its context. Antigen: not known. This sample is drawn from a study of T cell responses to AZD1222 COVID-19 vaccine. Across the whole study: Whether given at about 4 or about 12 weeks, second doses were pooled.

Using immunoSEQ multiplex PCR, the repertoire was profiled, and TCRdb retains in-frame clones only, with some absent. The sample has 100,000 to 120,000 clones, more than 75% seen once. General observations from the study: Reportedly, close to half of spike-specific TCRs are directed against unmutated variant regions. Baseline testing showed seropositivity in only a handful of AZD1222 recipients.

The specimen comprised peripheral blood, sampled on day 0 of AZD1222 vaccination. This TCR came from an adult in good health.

DNA for the CDR3: TGTGCCAGCAGCCGACGACAGACGAGACAGGGGGCATCTAACTATGGCTACACCTTC. Amino acid sequence: CASSRRQTRQGASNYGYTF. This chain connects TRBV3-1 (or the pseudogene TRBV3-2) to TRBJ1-2; 10 bases are shared with TRBD1. Trimming removed 4 bases from V and 0 bases from J; junction bases left unmatched: 14. The germline V gene encodes CDR1 LGHDT and CDR2 YNNKEL (reference sequence). This CDR3 is built from 19 residues.